This T cell receptor (beta chain) emerged from a study of OX40 agonist ivuxolimab in advanced cancers. TCRdb's table, derived via immunoSEQ multiplex PCR, lists solely in-frame clones and lacks some. The sample has some 91,000 clones, over 75% seen once; the top ten hold around 4.5%. The CDR3 has 16 amino acids. The V and J ends lost 5 bases and 2 bases, in that order; junction bases with no gene match: 10. The germline V gene has CDR1 SGHRS and CDR2 YFSETQ. The sequence derives from an adult with an advanced solid tumor such as melanoma, head and neck, liver or kidney cancer. V usage is TRBV5-1 and J usage is TRBJ2-3; 8 nucleotides match TRBD1. The material was CD4+ or CD8+ T cells sorted from blood, obtained in a trial of the OX40 agonist ivuxolimab. The CDR3 here is CASSSGTGFFTDTQYF. Here the CDR3 DNA reads TGCGCCAGCAGTTCCGGGACAGGATTTTTCACAGATACGCAGTATTTT.